The sequence of this TCR beta chain was determined in a study of shared clonotypes between healthy human individuals. Researchers ran the assay at a deep level. Repertoires were generated with immunoSEQ multiplex PCR, while TCRdb's copy carries only in-frame clones and drops some. This sample has about 1,900,000 clones, with around 96% found just once. V was clipped by 4 bases and J by 4 bases; unmatched bases: 4. Germline values: CDR1 SNHLY, CDR2 FYNNEI. CDR3 length: 16 residues. CD45RO negativity and positive selection for CCR7 defined naive CD8 cells, a population that excluded terminally differentiated effector memory CD45RA+ cells.

The chain links TRBV2 to TRBJ1-6; 10 nucleotides line up with TRBD1. The source is a man younger than 35 in good health. The sample taken for sequencing was naive CD8+ T cells sorted from blood. The CDR3 sequence is CASSVGTGAYNSPLHF. CDR3 DNA: TGTGCCAGCAGTGTGGGGACAGGGGCTTATAATTCACCCCTCCACTTT.